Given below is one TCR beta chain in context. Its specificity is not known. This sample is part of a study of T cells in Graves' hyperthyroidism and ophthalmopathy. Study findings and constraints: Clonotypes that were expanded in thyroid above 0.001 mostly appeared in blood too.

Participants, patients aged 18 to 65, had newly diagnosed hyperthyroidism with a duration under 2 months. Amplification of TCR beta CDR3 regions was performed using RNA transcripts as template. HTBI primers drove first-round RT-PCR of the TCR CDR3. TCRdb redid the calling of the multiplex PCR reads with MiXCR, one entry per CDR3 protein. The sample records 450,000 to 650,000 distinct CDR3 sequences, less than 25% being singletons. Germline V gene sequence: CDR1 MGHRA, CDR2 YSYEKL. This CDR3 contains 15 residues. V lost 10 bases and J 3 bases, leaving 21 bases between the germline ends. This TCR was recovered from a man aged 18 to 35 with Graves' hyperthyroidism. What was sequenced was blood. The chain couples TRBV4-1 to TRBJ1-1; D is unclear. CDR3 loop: CANIRAGSLDTEAFF. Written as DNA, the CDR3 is TGCGCCAACATCCGGGCGGGCAGCCTCGACACTGAAGCTTTCTTT.